The present T cell receptor (beta chain) was sequenced within a study of Graves' ophthalmopathy and Graves' hyperthyroidism (dated by TCRdb to 2017 to 2018). About the investigation overall: Peripheral blood samples were taken at the time of initial diagnosis, before any treatment was given. The study used signatures of the TCR beta repertoire to tell Graves' ophthalmopathy apart from Graves' hyperthyroidism and to predict which patients would progress to ophthalmopathy. In total, under 150 blood samples were TCR-sequenced: approximately 42 ophthalmopathy, some 80 hyperthyroidism and 17 hyperthyroidism-to-ophthalmopathy patients. To explore V-J signatures distinguishing ophthalmopathy from hyperthyroidism, a discovery set of roughly 100 patients (about 43 ophthalmopathy, about 57 stable hyperthyroidism) was enrolled. The independent validation cohort included 18 to 20 hyperthyroidism patients plus 17 patients who later progressed from hyperthyroidism to ophthalmopathy. T-cell repertoires of thyroid tissue and blood were compared in more than 5 hyperthyroidism patients. Once sampling was done, hyperthyroidism patients were given methimazole at a starting dose of 30 mg daily, while ophthalmopathy patients were given high-dose intravenous methylprednisolone. The 100 discovery patients were randomly split 7:3 into training and test sets. The research as a whole found: Sample size was not predetermined statistically, and investigators were not blinded to group allocation. In validation, the model predicted ophthalmopathy progression with less than 71% sensitivity and approximately 78% specificity; roughly 11 predicted patients were CT-confirmed with GO in a median of around 6.5 months. Most of the expanded thyroid clonotypes with a frequency above 0.001 were also detected in blood, and it was suggested that the thyroid immune response may be reflected by blood repertoires. In cross-validation, the 13-signature model distinguished ophthalmopathy from stable hyperthyroidism with approximately 88% sensitivity and 81.08% specificity, and in the test set the corresponding values were roughly 80% and 75%.

For repertoire sequencing, the TCR beta CDR3 regions were amplified from RNA transcripts. HTBI primers and the Qiagen OneStep RT-PCR kit were used in a first-round RT-PCR, which was followed by a second-round multiplex PCR, size selection and purification. Libraries were sequenced on an Illumina HiSeq2000 using paired-end 100 bp reads. Per the source publication's procedure: Reads were processed with SOAPnuke, discarding reads with adapters, uncalled bases, mean Phred below 15, or no exact constant-primer or identifier match. COPE v1.2.5 was used to merge high-quality paired reads. Each unique nucleotide sequence was defined as a clonotype, and clonotypes were aligned to IMGT TRB V, D and J references with MiTCR v1.1. The analysis was limited to V-J combinations with a frequency above 0.0001, which together covered just over 98% of the repertoires. For each V-J combination, a TCR clonal expansion and chaos score was defined as the ratio of F50 clonal expansion to chaos observed in the TCRdist matrix. Features were reduced by Welch's t-statistics and random forest to more than 10 V-J combinations, which fed a naive Bayes classifier. The similarity between thyroid and blood repertoires was quantified using the Morisita-Horn index. TCRdb reran the public reads through fastp at Q25 and MiXCR, keeping productive beta chains. Duplicate CDR3 protein sequences are folded into a single record with the most common DNA and genes. For this entry, the V and J calls and clone size follow TCRdb and not the study's own pipeline. This sample lists some 200,000 distinct CDR3 sequences; just under 30% were detected once. The biggest ten clones account for approximately 8.2% of the sample.

As regards this clonotype: Its antigen is unknown. No base-level quality is on record; no much larger clone is a single base apart.

The germline V gene (reference sequence) supplies CDR1 DFQATT and CDR2 SNEGSKA. Ends trimmed: V by 0 bases, J by 4 bases; bases unmatched to a gene: 9. Counted from cysteine to phenylalanine, this CDR3 has 15 amino acids. Just the 45-base CDR3 DNA is kept, in frame starting at base 1. Patients with ophthalmopathy had moderately to severely active disease, with a Clinical Activity Score of 3 or more, a NOSPECS grade of 4 or more, and a disease duration of less than 3 months. Patients were excluded if they had other autoimmune diseases, uncontrolled infections, pregnancy or lactation. Clinical symptoms, serum thyroxine, TRAb, thyroid ultrasound and orbital computed tomography formed the basis of the diagnosis. Using Ficoll-Paque density gradient centrifugation, PBMCs were isolated from 10 ml of fresh peripheral blood. Total RNA was extracted using Trizol reagent, and RNA quality was checked on an Agilent 2100 Bioanalyzer.

What was sequenced was peripheral blood. The chain is assembled from TRBV20-1 and TRBJ2-7; 7 junctional bases match TRBD1. This receptor was identified in a man aged 45-60 years with Graves' ophthalmopathy. Donor details come from another sample of the same person, matched by shared clones. The base sequence is TGCAGTGCTAGAGATGTAGGGGGCATTGGGTACGAGCAGTACTTC. Its product reads: CSARDVGGIGYEQYF.